The 10 T cell receptor beta chains in this list originate from one sample, sequenced in a study of PD-1 blockade in classical Hodgkin lymphoma. Using immunoSEQ multiplex PCR, the repertoire was profiled, and TCRdb retains in-frame clones only, with some absent. This sample has 15,000 to 20,000 clones; roughly three quarters occur once, and the top ten carry roughly a sixth. Each of the patients experienced relapse following autologous stem cell transplantation, and their brentuximab vedotin exposure differed. The sample was peripheral blood mononuclear cells (PBMCs), taken before the second cycle of nivolumab. Every receptor here comes from a human donor with classical Hodgkin lymphoma.

The chain combines TRBV4-3 with TRBJ2-3, with TRBD1 matching over 9 bases. The CDR3 is 13 amino acids. V lost 5 bases and J lost 6; bases outside the gene matches: 3. From germline, CDR1 is LGHNA and CDR2 YSLEER. The CDR3 region has the DNA TGCGCCAGCAGCGGACAGGGGCAGGATACGCAGTATTTT. It codes for CASSGQGQDTQYF.

The V and J genes are TRBV10-3 and TRBJ2-7, with D perhaps matching TRBD1 (5 bases). Germline lookup yields CDR1 ENHRY and CDR2 SYGVKD. V was clipped by 2 bases and J by 5 bases, with 10 bases between them. There are 13 residues in the CDR3. The CDR3 coding sequence is TGTGCCATCAGTGAGCAGGGTGGCCACGAGCAGTACTTC. The encoded protein is CAISEQGGHEQYF.

The chain has TRBV7-2 and TRBJ1-3; D unclear. Germline assignment: CDR1 SGHTA and CDR2 FQGNSA. The CDR3 extends over 15 amino acids. V dropped 4 bases and J dropped 2 bases, with 12 bases sitting between them. The CDR3 protein is CASSSNSGPGNTIYF. As DNA, the CDR3 is TGTGCCAGCAGCTCCAACAGCGGGCCTGGAAACACCATATATTTT.

CDR3 amino acids: CASSFNSLNTEAFF. The DNA of the CDR3 is TGTGCCAGCAGCTTTAATTCCCTGAACACTGAAGCTTTCTTT. The chain has TRBV11-3 and TRBJ1-1, with D unresolved. With 3 bases removed from V and 0 bases from J, the gap between germline ends came to 8 bases. Germline V gene sequence: CDR1 SGHNT, CDR2 YENEEA. CDR3 size: 14 residues.

V and J are TRBV19 and TRBJ2-2; no firm D call. CDR3 length: 16 amino acids. V gave up 7 bases and J gave up 0 bases, with 15 bases separating them. Per germline, CDR1 LNHDA and CDR2 SQIVND (reference sequence). The CDR3 loop is CASTERRAPNTGELFF. CDR3 nucleotides: TGTGCCAGTACAGAAAGGCGAGCCCCGAACACCGGGGAGCTGTTTTTT.

CDR3 sequence reads: CASKNPGQGGTEAFF. DNA of the CDR3: TGTGCCAGTAAGAATCCGGGACAGGGGGGAACTGAAGCTTTCTTT. V is TRBV6-1 and J is TRBJ1-1, with 11 bases aligning to TRBD1. This CDR3 contains 15 residues. The V segment lost 9 bases and the J segment 5 bases; nucleotides outside the gene matches: 11. Germline V gene sequence: CDR1 MNHNS, CDR2 SASEGT.

The chain links TRBV6-1 to TRBJ2-5; TRBD2 matches 7 bases. Germline CDR1 and CDR2: MNHNS and SASEGT. This CDR3 is built from 12 residues. J gave up 7 bases and V 7 bases, and 6 bases lay outside the gene matches. CDR3 in amino acids: CASIRPGGTQYF. CDR3 DNA: TGTGCCAGCATTCGACCGGGGGGGACCCAGTACTTC.

This chain joins TRBV27 and TRBJ2-7; 7 bases agree with TRBD1. The CDR3 loop spans 14 amino acids. Germline CDR1 MNHEY, CDR2 SMNVEV (reference sequence). Trimming removed 6 bases from V and 6 bases from J; junction bases left unmatched: 11. The CDR3: CASSPGQNSAEQYF. For the CDR3, the DNA is TGTGCCAGCAGCCCGGGACAGAACTCGGCCGAGCAGTACTTC.

The CDR3 sequence: CASSLLAGRDTQYF. The CDR3 bases are TGTGCCAGCAGTTTACTAGCGGGTAGGGATACGCAGTATTTT. The chain is built from TRBV28 and TRBJ2-3, with TRBD2 matching 8 bases. Germline V gene lookup returns CDR1 MDHEN and CDR2 SYDVKM. V shed 2 bases and J 6 bases; nucleotides not matched to a gene: 4. CDR3 length equals 14 residues.

V is TRBV7-9 and J is TRBJ1-1; D call uncertain. Trimming shortened V by 3 bases and J by 6 bases, and 17 bases separated the two germline ends. The CDR3 consists of 15 residues. Germline V gene lookup returns CDR1 SEHNR and CDR2 FQNEAQ (reference sequence). In nucleotides, the CDR3 is TGTGCCAGCAGCTTCCGTGACATTCGGACCTCTGAAGCTTTCTTT. This translates into CASSFRDIRTSEAFF.